The clone carrying this TCR beta chain was counted only a few times. Its target is not known. Included in the TCR beta cDNA libraries were unique molecular identifiers. TCRdb reanalysed the PCR reads using MiXCR and keeps one entry per CDR3 protein. Of 650,000 to 900,000 distinct CDR3 sequences listed, about 45% were seen once; the top ten hold over 4.5%. This sample is drawn from a study of post-analysis software for immune sequencing data. The length of the CDR3 is 16 residues. With 4 bases clipped from V and 4 bases from J, the junction kept 8 bases outside the gene matches. Findings and limits, study-wide: Patients carried roughly 5 TRBV segments more frequently than controls did, and TRBV5-6, TRBV5-1 and TRBV20-1 were among them.

This sequence joins TRBV12-3 or TRBV12-4 and TRBJ2-1, with 9 bases that match TRBD2. The sequencing input was blood. This sequence originates from a girl between 10 and 17 years old with multiple sclerosis. DNA of the CDR3: TGTGCCAGCAGTTCCCCACTAGCGGGCCTATACAATGAGCAGTTCTTC. This encodes CASSSPLAGLYNEQFF.